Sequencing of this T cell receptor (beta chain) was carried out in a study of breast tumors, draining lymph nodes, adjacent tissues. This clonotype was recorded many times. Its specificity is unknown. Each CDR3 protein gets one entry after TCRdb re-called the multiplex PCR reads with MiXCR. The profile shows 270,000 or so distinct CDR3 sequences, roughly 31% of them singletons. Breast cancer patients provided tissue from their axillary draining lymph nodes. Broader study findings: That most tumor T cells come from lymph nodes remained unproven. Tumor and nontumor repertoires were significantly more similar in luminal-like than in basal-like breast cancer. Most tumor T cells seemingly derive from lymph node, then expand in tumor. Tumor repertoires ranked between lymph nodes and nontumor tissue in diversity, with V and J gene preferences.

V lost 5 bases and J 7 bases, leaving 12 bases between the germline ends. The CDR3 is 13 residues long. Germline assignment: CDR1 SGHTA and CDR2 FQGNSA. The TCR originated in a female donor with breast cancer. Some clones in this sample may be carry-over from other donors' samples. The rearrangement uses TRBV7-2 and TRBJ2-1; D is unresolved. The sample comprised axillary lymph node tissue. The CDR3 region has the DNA TGTGCCAGCAGCCCTTCGGGTCCGAATGAGCAGTTCTTC. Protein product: CASSPSGPNEQFF. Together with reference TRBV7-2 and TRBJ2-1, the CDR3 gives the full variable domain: GAGVSQSPSNKVTEKGKDVELRCDPISGHTALYWYRQSLGQGLEFLIYFQGNSAPDKSGLPSDRFSAERTGGSVSTLTIQRTQQEDSAVYLCASSPSGPNEQFFGPGTRLTVL.